This T cell receptor (beta chain) was documented in a study of human T cells and chemical hapten exposure. Study summary: Across its roughly 22 weeks, the study gave patients weekly diphenylcyclopropenone doses to the scalp. Once 0.01% DPC had been applied to the upper back by patch test, readings were taken at 6 days.

This clonotype showed up just a few times. Time point: patch test 3, about 24 weeks after DPC sensitization. Treatment: therapeutic diphenylcyclopropenone sensitization with weekly scalp DPC. Drawing of blood took place ahead of applying each patch test. Germline-derived CDR1 and CDR2 are MNHEY and SVGEGT. Trimming left V 2 bases short and J 5 bases short, with 7 bases between. The CDR3 consists of 12 residues. In the original analysis: TCR counts had a median of approximately 96,000 per sample and spanned roughly 20,000 to 690,600. MiXCR, run by TCRdb on the RACE reads, gives a single entry per CDR3 protein. TCRdb assigned the V and J calls; the authors' analysis was not used. The sample holds 50,000 to 65,000 distinct CDR3 sequences, approximately 9.9% seen once.

The material was whole blood, obtained in connection with sensitization to the hapten diphenylcyclopropenone (DPC). The sequence came from a woman aged 35 to 49 with alopecia areata. Some clones in this sample may be carry-over from other donors' samples. This sequence joins TRBV6-2 or TRBV6-3 and TRBJ2-7; D is unclear. Written as DNA, the CDR3 is TGTGCCAGCAGTTACATCAGGAACGAGCAGTACTTC. It codes for CASSYIRNEQYF.